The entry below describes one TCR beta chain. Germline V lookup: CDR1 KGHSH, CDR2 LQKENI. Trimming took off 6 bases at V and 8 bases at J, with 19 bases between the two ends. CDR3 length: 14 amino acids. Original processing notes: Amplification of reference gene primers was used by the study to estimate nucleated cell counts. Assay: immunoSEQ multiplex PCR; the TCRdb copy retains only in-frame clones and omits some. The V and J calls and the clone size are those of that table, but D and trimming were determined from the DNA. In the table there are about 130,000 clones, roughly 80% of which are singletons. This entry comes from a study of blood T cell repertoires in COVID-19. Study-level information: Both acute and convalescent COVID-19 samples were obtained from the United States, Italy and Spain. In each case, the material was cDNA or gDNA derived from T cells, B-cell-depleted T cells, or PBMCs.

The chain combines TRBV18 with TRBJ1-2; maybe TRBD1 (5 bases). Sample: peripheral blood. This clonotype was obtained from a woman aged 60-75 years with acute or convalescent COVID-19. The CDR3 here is CASSPPYGGFGYTF. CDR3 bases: TGTGCCAGCTCGCCTCCTTATGGGGGGTTCGGCTACACCTTC.